This T cell receptor beta chain was profiled in a study of vaccination and CD4 T cells after COVID-19 (dated by TCRdb to about 2022). For the wider study: Every convalescent patient had a positive nasal swab PCR test for SARS-CoV-2, with mild disease in eight to ten patients and severe disease in one. Six males and four females were included in the convalescent cohort, with two Hispanic individuals, seven Caucasians, two Asians and one multiracial person represented. Post-COVID blood samples were collected from convalescent patients a median of approximately 93 days after diagnosis, with a range of about 30 to 180 days. The spike-specific CD4+ TCR repertoire was compared before and after mRNA vaccination in 10 COVID-19 convalescent patients and a handful of infection-naive healthy vaccine recipients. Each participant got two doses of either the Pfizer-BioNTech BNT162b2 vaccine (n=8) or the Moderna mRNA-1273 vaccine (n=2). The time from the second vaccine dose to post-vaccine blood sampling had a median of roughly 70 days and ranged from roughly 12 to 250 days.

The positive SARS-CoV-2 PCR tests of the convalescent patients were dated from March to December 2020, before the Alpha, Beta and Delta variants emerged in the United States. Ficoll-Paque Plus gradient centrifugation was used to isolate PBMCs from whole blood, and the isolated PBMCs were then either used fresh or cryopreserved at -140C. Comment on this clonotype: Its specific antigen is unknown. Base qualities are missing; no much larger clone stands one base away.

The library was built by means of PCR. TCRdb records Illumina iSeq 100 as the sequencer. The authors' analysis ran thus. Non-productive sequences were removed, and CDR3s that did not start with C, did not end with F or W, or were shorter than 7 amino acids were discarded. Similarity between CDR3 sequences was evaluated in R version 3.6.1 using Levenshtein distances (stringdist) and unrooted phylogenetic trees (ape). Clones were called with MiXCR by TCRdb after fastp trimmed the public reads at Q25, and only in-frame beta chains were retained. Each CDR3 protein gets just one entry, which takes the most common genes and DNA from the rows behind it. Here the V and J calls rest on TCRdb's processing, not on the authors' analysis. The sample table contains 15,000 to 20,000 distinct CDR3 sequences; only one count was recorded for about 60% of them. 0.95% to 1.3% of the sample belongs to the ten largest clones.

Study-level results and caveats: Relatively few convalescent patients were included in the study, and early timepoints after natural infection were not analyzed. Among the post-vaccine SARS-CoV-2-reactive clones in convalescent patients, a median approximately 90% showed up only after vaccination, which suggests vaccine-specific priming. Of the vaccine-specific clones in convalescent patients, 304 of 307, or nearly all, reacted only to SARS-CoV-2 spike and did not cross-react with common cold coronaviruses. An increase in the median number of SARS-CoV-2-reactive clonotypes from roughly 20 after infection to 38 after vaccination was observed, but the change was not found to be significant.

A distance of 10 bases separates the germline ends of V and J, which lose 4 bases and 0 bases respectively. Counted from cysteine to phenylalanine, this CDR3 has 15 amino acids. Only the CDR3 DNA stays, 45 bases, in frame from base 1. The germline V gene provides CDR1 MNHEY and CDR2 SVGAGI. Sequenced material: CD4+ T cells from blood, taken after SARS-CoV-2 vaccination. This receptor was obtained from a human donor who had recovered from COVID-19. Recombination joined TRBV6-5 with TRBJ1-3, with no D gene named confidently. The nucleotide sequence is given as TGTGCCAGCAGTTCCCCGGCGAGCTCTGGAAACACCATATATTTT. This gives the protein CASSSPASSGNTIYF.